Shown below are 17 T cell receptor beta chains from a single sample sequenced in a study of blood T cell repertoires in COVID-19. The table came from immunoSEQ multiplex PCR; TCRdb's copy has only in-frame clones and leaves some out. The repertoire has around 160,000 clones, about 80% of them found once; the top ten carry about 3.7%. Sequencing input: PBMCs or T cells enriched from blood (not recorded which). These receptors were collected from a woman aged 60-70 years who had recovered from COVID-19.

The V and J genes are TRBV11-2 and TRBJ1-1, with D perhaps matching TRBD1 (5 bases). The CDR3 runs 15 residues. V gave up 2 bases and J gave up 1 base, with 11 bases separating them. Per the germline V gene, CDR1 is SGHAT and CDR2 is FQNNGV. Written as DNA, the CDR3 is TGTGCCAGCAGCTTACGGCAGACAGCGAACACTGAAGCTTTCTTT. Protein sequence: CASSLRQTANTEAFF.

The CDR3 bases are TGTGCCAGCAGCTCGCCGGGAAATGCAAGAAACACCATATATTTT. Its protein product is CASSSPGNARNTIYF. The chain uses TRBV5-4 and TRBJ1-3, with no clear D. In germline, CDR1 is SGHNT, CDR2 YYREEE (reference sequence). This CDR3 spans 15 amino acids. Deletions cut 3 bases from V and 5 bases from J, with 15 bases between.

The V call is TRBV15, the J call TRBJ2-1; 9 bases are a match to TRBD2. Germline loops: CDR1 LNHNV, CDR2 YYDKDF (reference sequence). With 5 bases clipped from V and 6 bases from J, the junction kept 8 bases outside the gene matches. The CDR3 runs to 15 residues. The CDR3 DNA is TGTGCCACCAGCGGAAAGGGACTAGCACGCAATGAGCAGTTCTTC. Translating gives CATSGKGLARNEQFF.

The chain carries TRBV9 and TRBJ2-7, with D possibly TRBD1 on 6 matching bases. V lost 4 bases and J lost 7, with 18 bases in between. Germline V gene sequence: CDR1 SGDLS, CDR2 YYNGEE. This CDR3 is built from 14 residues. The CDR3 nucleotides are TGTGCCAGCAGCCCGTCACCGCAGGGGCGGGAGCAGTACTTC. Its translation is CASSPSPQGREQYF.

The rearrangement uses TRBV5-1 and TRBJ2-1; unclear D gene. Trimming left V 3 bases short and J 5 bases short, with 12 bases between. CDR3 length: 14 amino acids. Looked up from germline, CDR1 is SGHRS and CDR2 is YFSETQ. The CDR3 sequence: CASSSTGFNNEQFF. DNA for the CDR3: TGCGCCAGCAGCTCAACGGGTTTCAACAATGAGCAGTTCTTC.

The gene calls are TRBV11-2 and TRBJ2-5; the D gene is possibly TRBD2 (6 bases). With 3 bases removed from V and 7 bases from J, the gap between germline ends came to 18 bases. The CDR3 runs 15 residues. Germline CDR1 SGHAT, CDR2 FQNNGV. This CDR3 reads CASSLEGTRVLTQYF. Written as DNA, the CDR3 is TGTGCCAGCAGCTTGGAGGGGACCCGAGTGCTGACCCAGTACTTC.

The V and J genes are TRBV7-8 and TRBJ1-2; 7 bases agree with TRBD1. The junction had 7 bases not matched to a gene; V was cut back by 1 base and J by 8 bases. This CDR3 region has 14 residues. Germline V CDR1 and CDR2: SGHVS, FQNEAQ. The CDR3, as DNA: TGTGCCAGCAGCTTAGACGACAGGGCGATCGGCTACACCTTC. Its protein product is CASSLDDRAIGYTF.

The J gene is TRBJ1-1, the V gene TRBV30, with D unresolved. The CDR3 has 13 amino acids. Trimming left V 2 bases short and J 1 base short, with 8 bases between. Germline-derived CDR1 and CDR2 are GTSNPN and SVGIG (reference sequence). Here the CDR3 DNA reads TGTGCCTGGAGTACCGACACGAACACTGAAGCTTTCTTT. This codes for CAWSTDTNTEAFF.

This clone has only a few counts. This rearrangement joins TRBV5-4 to TRBJ2-5; 10 bases agree with TRBD2. From germline, CDR1 is SGHNT and CDR2 YYREEE (reference sequence). The CDR3 extends over 14 amino acids. V lost 2 bases to trimming and J lost 4 bases; unmatched junction nucleotides: 2. The CDR3 DNA reads TGTGCCAGCAGCTTTAGCGGGGGGTTAGAGACCCAGTACTTC. Residues: CASSFSGGLETQYF.

The V and J genes are TRBV13 and TRBJ2-1; TRBD2 matches 9 bases. There are 16 residues in the CDR3. Trimming removed 1 base from V and 4 bases from J; junction bases left unmatched: 5. Germline V gene sequence: CDR1 PRHDT, CDR2 FYEKMQ (reference sequence). CDR3 protein: CASSLEGGGAYNEQFF. CDR3 DNA: TGTGCCAGCAGCTTAGAGGGCGGGGGGGCTTACAATGAGCAGTTCTTC.

The rearrangement links TRBV19 to TRBJ1-1, with 7 bases fitting TRBD1. V lost 5 bases and J lost 4; bases outside the gene matches: 10. Germline loops: CDR1 LNHDA, CDR2 SQIVND (reference sequence). The CDR3 is 15 amino acids. The CDR3 is CASSRRQGLSTEAFF. In DNA form, the CDR3 reads TGTGCCAGTAGTCGGCGACAGGGTCTCTCCACTGAAGCTTTCTTT.

The chain combines TRBV2 with TRBJ2-3; 12 bases are a match to TRBD2. The V gene end was trimmed by 2 bases and the J gene end by 10 bases; junction bases not matched to a gene: 7. The CDR3 is 15 residues long. From germline, CDR1 is SNHLY and CDR2 FYNNEI. The chain's CDR3 is CASSETSGGSSAQYF. CDR3 DNA: TGTGCCAGCAGTGAAACTAGCGGGGGGTCGAGCGCGCAGTATTTT.

This clone was found once. This sample also contains other DNA sequences that code for the same CDR3. The genes are TRBV5-1 and TRBJ2-1, with 10 bases matching TRBD2. Germline V lookup: CDR1 SGHRS, CDR2 YFSETQ. Unmatched junction bases numbered 4, after V lost 2 bases and J lost 8 bases. The CDR3 sequence is 14 residues long. The CDR3 sequence: CASSLAGGPDEQFF. CDR3 sequence (DNA): TGCGCCAGCAGCTTAGCGGGGGGGCCCGATGAGCAGTTCTTC.

The chain has TRBV6-1 and TRBJ1-6; D not certain. Germline CDR1 reads MNHNS; CDR2 reads SASEGT. CDR3 size: 15 residues. V lost 1 base to trimming and J lost 6 bases, with 10 bases between them. The CDR3 DNA reads as TGTGCCAGCAGTGAAGGTCCAGTTATTAATTCACCCCTCCACTTT. Protein product: CASSEGPVINSPLHF.

V gene TRBV6-5 combines with J gene TRBJ2-3; D may be TRBD2 (6 bases). CDR3 length equals 16 residues. From germline, CDR1 is MNHEY and CDR2 SVGAGI. V was trimmed by 0 bases and J by 0 bases, leaving 10 bases between them. The CDR3 reads CASSYSVGTSTDTQYF. CDR3 sequence (DNA): TGTGCCAGCAGTTACTCGGTGGGGACTAGCACAGATACGCAGTATTTT.

The CDR3 DNA reads as TGTGCCAGCAGCAGGGCTAGCGGGGAAGAGACCCAGTACTTC. This codes for CASSRASGEETQYF. J is TRBJ2-5 and V is TRBV21-1; the D call in the table, TRBD2, was not verified against the DNA. TRBV21-1 corresponds to a pseudogene. This CDR3 has 14 residues.

The chain links TRBV2 to TRBJ2-1; possible D gene TRBD2, 5 bases. Trimming took off 6 bases at V and 7 bases at J, with 13 bases between the two ends. CDR1 SNHLY and CDR2 FYNNEI come from the germline V gene. CDR3 length: 13 residues. Written as DNA, the CDR3 is TGTGCCAGCAGCGCCGGTCGGGGTAATGAGCAGTTCTTC. Its protein product is CASSAGRGNEQFF.